This T cell receptor beta chain was sequenced for a study of tumor and adjacent non-tumor tissue in lung cancer. The wider study: Samples averaged roughly 4.2 million productive TCRbeta reads each. Overall study findings and caveats: Significantly higher TCR diversity was found in tumor than normal lung.

The template was RNA from unsorted bulk tissue. Three rounds of nested PCR, following a modified ARM-PCR protocol, produced the TCRbeta library. Via MiXCR, TCRdb re-called the multiplex PCR reads, giving one row per CDR3 protein. This table holds 120,000 or so distinct CDR3 sequences, about 66% found once. Turning to this clonotype: No antigen is known for it. A much larger clone sits a single nucleotide away, making a read error possible.

This sequence originates from a man in his thirties or forties with non-small cell lung cancer. The sample comprised lung tumor tissue.

The DNA of the CDR3 is TGCAGTGCCGATTTAGGAGGGGGGTTGGAGAGCCAGTACTTC. Protein sequence: CSADLGGGLESQYF. J is TRBJ2-5 and V is TRBV20-1, with D perhaps TRBD1 or TRBD2 (6 bases each). Germline V gene data show CDR1 as DFQATT and CDR2 as SNEGSKA (reference sequence). The CDR3 totals 14 residues.